The 28 T cell receptor beta chains listed next were all sequenced from one sample in a study of tumor-infiltrating lymphocytes in primary liver carcinoma. Blood RNA came from unsorted whole blood; germline DNA was also extracted. From 400 to 500 ng total RNA, TCR beta cDNA was generated with a primer in the constant region. Generation of the TCR beta libraries relied on three nested multiplex PCR rounds using slightly modified ARM-PCR. TRBV1-TRBV30 forward primers paired with a C-beta reverse primer were used in the first two PCR rounds, which ran roughly 10 cycles each. TCRdb reprocessed the multiplex PCR reads with MiXCR, giving one entry per CDR3 protein. The table includes about 320,000 distinct CDR3 sequences, about 62% detected once. Input material: peripheral blood. The receptor source for this set is a man aged 35 to 55 with primary liver carcinoma and hepatitis B virus infection.

This clonotype was counted ten times or more. The chain carries TRBV14 and TRBJ2-1; perhaps TRBD1 as D (6 bases). Trimming cost V 2 bases and J 9 bases, with 14 bases left between them. This CDR3 is 14 amino acids long. Germline assignment: CDR1 SGHDN and CDR2 FVKESK. The CDR3 region is CASSQNRAGGEQFF. In DNA, the CDR3 is TGTGCCAGCAGCCAAAACAGGGCTGGGGGTGAGCAGTTCTTC.

The V gene is TRBV10-3, the J gene TRBJ1-5; 7 positions agree with TRBD1. Germline CDR1 ENHRY, CDR2 SYGVKD. The CDR3 contains 14 residues. V gave up 6 bases and J gave up 6 bases; unmatched junction bases: 8. This CDR3 reads CAIREGQGGQPQHF. In DNA form, the CDR3 reads TGTGCCATCAGGGAGGGTCAGGGGGGTCAGCCCCAGCATTTT.

The chain combines TRBV14 with TRBJ1-2; possible D gene TRBD1, 6 bases. The germline CDR1 and CDR2 sequences are SGHDN and FVKESK. The V and J ends lost 4 bases and 4 bases respectively, with 19 bases between them. The CDR3 has 16 amino acids. DNA of the CDR3: TGTGCCAGCAGCCCGGCCTCCGCCAGGGACATCTATGGCTACACCTTC. Protein sequence: CASSPASARDIYGYTF.

On this clonotype: The germline gene is not matched at one end of the junction; a read error may be the cause. This rearrangement joins TRBV6-2 or TRBV6-3 to TRBJ2-3; 7 positions agree with TRBD2. CDR3 size: 16 residues. The V gene's germline CDR1 is MNHEY and CDR2 SVGEGT. CDR3 bases: TGTGCCAGCAGTTACCCCGCTAGCGGTATCACAGGTACGCAGTATTTT. This translates into CASSYPASGITGTQYF.

This chain joins TRBV5-1 and TRBJ2-1, with 9 bases lining up with TRBD1. In germline, CDR1 is SGHRS, CDR2 YFSETQ. The CDR3 covers 15 residues. Losses at the gene ends were 4 bases for V and 7 bases for J; bases not matched to a gene: 9. CDR3 bases: TGCGCCAGCAGCCTCCAGGGGACAGGGACTAATGAGCAGTTCTTC. Amino acids: CASSLQGTGTNEQFF.

With regard to this clonotype: A much larger clone is a single base away; this may be a read error. CDR3 amino acids: CASSQEWRNVVTQYF. The CDR3 bases are TGCGCCAGCAGCCAAGAATGGAGGAACGTGGTTACGCAGTATTTT. This sequence joins TRBV4-3 and TRBJ2-3; possibly TRBD2 for D (5 bases). The V and J ends lost 0 bases and 8 bases respectively, with 15 bases between them. The CDR3 covers 15 residues. Germline assignment: CDR1 LGHNA and CDR2 YSLEER.

The V and J genes are TRBV29-1 and TRBJ2-1, with D tentatively TRBD2 (5 bases). Germline V gene data show CDR1 as SQVTM and CDR2 as ANQGSEA. Trimming shortened V by 0 bases and J by 7 bases, and 16 bases separated the two germline ends. The CDR3 has 15 residues. CDR3 protein: CSVEDEVGVLNEQFF. CDR3 nucleotides: TGCAGCGTTGAAGACGAAGTGGGAGTGCTAAATGAGCAGTTCTTC.

In its sample, this clonotype was seen a few times. The chain is built from TRBV5-1 and TRBJ2-1; D gene ambiguous. The length of the CDR3 is 14 residues. Per germline, CDR1 SGHRS and CDR2 YFSETQ. V lost 4 bases and J lost 7, with 15 bases in between. The CDR3 DNA reads TGCGCCAGCAGCCCCCCCAATCCAAATAATGAGCAGTTCTTC. Its translation: CASSPPNPNNEQFF.

The chain has TRBV11-2 and TRBJ2-2, with D unclear. The CDR3 has 13 residues. CDR1 is SGHAT and CDR2 is FQNNGV in the germline V gene. CDR3 amino acids: CVSSLQNTGELFF. The CDR3, as DNA: TGTGTCAGTAGCCTGCAGAACACCGGGGAGCTGTTTTTT.

This clonotype counts as medium-sized (0.01 to 0.1%). The chain joins TRBV11-3 to TRBJ1-3; D not certain. This CDR3 contains 13 residues. V lost 2 bases, J lost 4 bases, and 6 bases lay in between. CDR1 and CDR2 (germline): SGHNT, YENEEA. CDR3 DNA: TGTGCCAGCAGCTTAAACATCGGAAACACCATATATTTT. Translated, it gives CASSLNIGNTIYF. Variable domain in full (rest from reference TRBV11-3 and TRBJ1-3): EAGVVQSPRYKIIEKKQPVAFWCNPISGHNTLYWYLQNLGQGPELLIRYENEEAVDDSQLPKDRFSAERLKGVDSTLKIQPAELGDSAVYLCASSLNIGNTIYFGEGSWLTVV.

In this sample, this clonotype turned up a few times. This sequence joins TRBV24-1 and TRBJ2-2; D gene uncertain. With 3 bases removed from V and 6 bases from J, the gap between germline ends came to 13 bases. The CDR3 covers 15 residues. Per the germline V gene, CDR1 is KGHDR and CDR2 is SFDVKD. CDR3 sequence reads: CATSDLGYSAGELFF. The CDR3 DNA reads TGTGCCACCAGTGATCTAGGGTATTCGGCCGGGGAGCTGTTTTTT.

This clonotype was counted ten times or more. The rearrangement joins TRBV14 to TRBJ1-3, with unresolved D. Looked up from germline, CDR1 is SGHDN and CDR2 is FVKESK. The CDR3 consists of 16 residues. Trimming cost V 1 base and J 4 bases, with 14 bases left between them. The chain's CDR3 is CASSQVLSRFGNTIYF. The CDR3 bases are TGTGCCAGCAGCCAAGTTCTCTCGAGGTTCGGAAACACCATATATTTT.

The table lists this clonotype with many counts. The V gene is TRBV29-1, the J gene TRBJ1-1, with TRBD1 as a possible D gene (5 bases). The CDR3 spans 14 residues. The germline V gene encodes CDR1 SQVTM and CDR2 ANQGSEA. V was shortened by 6 bases and J by 1 base, with 15 bases between the two germline ends. The CDR3 loop is CSVPVRDSNTEAFF. CDR3 sequence (DNA): TGCAGCGTGCCTGTACGGGACTCGAACACTGAAGCTTTCTTT.

This clonotype was picked up a small number of times. The CDR3 loop is CASSLSRLFSYEQYF. The CDR3 DNA is TGTGCCAGCAGCTTGTCACGTTTATTCTCCTACGAGCAGTACTTC. The V and J genes are TRBV5-6 and TRBJ2-7, with D unclear. The CDR3 spans 15 residues. V was cut by 1 base and J by 0 bases, with 11 bases left in between. Germline assignment: CDR1 SGHDT and CDR2 YYEEEE. Full variable domain (outside the CDR3, taken from reference TRBV5-6 and TRBJ2-7): DAGVTQSPTHLIKTRGQQVTLRCSPKSGHDTVSWYQQALGQGPQFIFQYYEEEERQRGNFPDRFSGHQFPNYSSELNVNALLLGDSALYLCASSLSRLFSYEQYFGPGTRLTVT.

The chain uses TRBV5-1 and TRBJ2-7; maybe TRBD2 (6 bases). This CDR3 contains 14 residues. The germline gives CDR1 SGHRS, CDR2 YFSETQ. V gave up 4 bases and J gave up 5 bases, with 16 bases separating them. The CDR3 DNA reads as TGCGCCAGCAGCGGCCACCGGGGGATGGACGAGCAGTACTTC. This sequence encodes CASSGHRGMDEQYF.

This clonotype has more than one count but fewer than ten. The V gene is TRBV25-1, the J gene TRBJ1-2; D ambiguous. V dropped 3 bases and J dropped 7 bases, with 9 bases sitting between them. The germline V gene has CDR1 MGHDK and CDR2 SYGVNS. The CDR3 is 12 amino acids. CDR3 nucleotides: TGTGCCAGCAGTGATGCCGGGATTGGCTACACCTTC. It translates to CASSDAGIGYTF.

For this clonotype: The CDR3 does not end in the conserved phenylalanine or tryptophan, so this is likely a read error. The DNA is left out, because the CDR3 cannot be placed on it with certainty; the CDR3 is given as TCRdb lists it. The chain recombines TRBV6-2 or TRBV6-3 with TRBJ2-7; the table's D call TRBD2 went unverified against the DNA. Germline V gene sequence: CDR1 MNHEY, CDR2 SVGEGT. A total of 12 residues make up the CDR3, ends included. The CDR3 spells CASSYAASGNIC.

Concerning this clonotype: Just one base apart from a much larger clone, this may be a read error. The CDR3: CASSEVISGRQDTQYF. As DNA, the CDR3 is TGTGCCAGCAGTGAAGTGATTAGCGGGAGACAAGATACCCAGTACTTC. This chain joins TRBV6-1 and TRBJ2-5; 9 bases align to TRBD2. Germline loops: CDR1 MNHNS, CDR2 SASEGT. This CDR3 spans 16 amino acids.

As to this clonotype: A much larger clone lies a single base off, so this may be a read error. The chain has TRBV12-5 and TRBJ1-5, with unresolved D. The CDR3 is 12 amino acids. The V gene's germline CDR1 is LGHNT and CDR2 FRNRAP. CDR3 amino acids: CASGSSYQPHHF. In DNA form, the CDR3 reads TGTGCTAGTGGTTCCTCATATCAGCCCCATCATTTT.

Concerning this clonotype itself: This may come from a read error, since a much larger clone is one base off. CDR3 sequence reads: CSAAGTEKGNEQSF. In nucleotides, the CDR3 is TGCAGCGCCGCCGGGACAGAGAAGGGCAATGAGCAGTCCTTC. V usage is TRBV29-1 and J usage is TRBJ2-1; 7 bases are shared with TRBD1. Germline CDR1 is SQVTM and CDR2 is ANQGSEA. CDR3 length: 14 residues.

This clonotype was seen just once. Being one base from a much bigger clone, this may be a read error. The chain carries TRBV6-1 and TRBJ1-5; D not certain. The V gene lost 4 bases and the J gene lost 3 bases, with 10 bases spanning the gap. CDR3 length: 14 residues. Germline V gene sequence: CDR1 MNHNS, CDR2 SASEGT. CDR3 region: CASSALTFNQPQHF. CDR3 nucleotide sequence: TGTGCCAGCAGTGCCCTGACATTCAATCAGCCCCAGCATTTT.

This clonotype was observed a few times. V is TRBV5-1 and J is TRBJ2-7; D is uncertain. CDR1 and CDR2 from the germline V gene are SGHRS and YFSETQ. This CDR3 spans 14 amino acids. V was trimmed by 7 bases and J by 0 bases, leaving 14 bases between them. The CDR3 DNA is TGCGCCAGCGGATCTACACAGAGCTCCTACGAGCAGTACTTC. It is translated as CASGSTQSSYEQYF.

A remark on this clonotype: This sequence may be a read error, since a much larger clone differs from it by one base. The chain employs TRBV6-5 and TRBJ2-3; D is unclear. Between the trimmed V and J ends, which lost 5 bases and 7 bases, there was a span of 22 bases. This CDR3 is built from 16 residues. Per germline, CDR1 MNHEY and CDR2 SVGAGI. This CDR3 is CASSLSGIGKKNTQYF. In DNA, the CDR3 is TGTGCCAGCAGTCTTTCTGGGATAGGGAAGAAGAATACGCAGTATTTT.

Regarding this clonotype: A much larger clone sits a single nucleotide away, making a read error possible. The V and J genes are TRBV12-5 and TRBJ2-3; D possibly corresponds to TRBD2 (6 bases). From germline, CDR1 is LGHNT and CDR2 FRNRAP. The CDR3 totals 14 residues. The DNA for the CDR3 is TGTGCTGGTGGTCCGGGGACTTTTTCAGATACGCAGTATTTT. As protein: CAGGPGTFSDTQYF.

In the case of this clonotype: The germline gene is not matched at one end of the junction; a read error may be the cause. The chain links TRBV6-5 to TRBJ2-3; TRBD2 matches 10 bases. The CDR3 extends over 17 amino acids. Per the germline V gene, CDR1 is MNHEY and CDR2 is SVGAGI. CDR3 residues: CASSSSGLAASTDSQYF. In DNA, the CDR3 is TGTGCCAGCAGTTCCTCAGGACTAGCGGCTAGTACAGATTCGCAGTATTTT.

In this sample, this clonotype turned up a few times. This could be a read error, since a much larger clone is one nucleotide away. The CDR3 end shows no conserved phenylalanine or tryptophan, and so a read error is likely. J is TRBJ2-1 and V is TRBV10-3; unclear D gene. Trimming stripped 0 bases from V and 5 bases from J, with 5 bases between. Germline CDR1 is ENHRY and CDR2 is SYGVKD. This CDR3 spans 13 amino acids. This CDR3 is CAISESQDNEQFL. CDR3 bases: TGTGCCATCAGTGAGTCGCAAGACAATGAGCAGTTCCTC.

The chain's CDR3 is CASSSAGGELFF. DNA for the CDR3: TGCGCCAGCAGCTCCGCGGGCGGGGAGCTGTTTTTT. The rearrangement uses TRBV5-1 and TRBJ2-2; perhaps TRBD2 as D (5 bases). The V end lost 3 bases, the J end lost 7 bases, and 7 bases lay between the germline ends. CDR3 length: 12 amino acids. Germline V gives CDR1 SGHRS, CDR2 YFSETQ.

This clonotype was seen only once. A read error may produce the germline difference seen at one junction end. The chain joins TRBV12-3 or TRBV12-4 to TRBJ2-3; no firm D call. The CDR3 is made up of 12 amino acids. The CDR3 protein is CACSLGRDTQYF. The CDR3 DNA is TGTGCCTGCAGTTTAGGTAGAGATACGCAGTATTTT.